The table lists the clone carrying this TCR beta chain with a count of one. The data are from a study of shared clonotypes between healthy human individuals. Germline CDR1 is MNHEY and CDR2 is SMNVEV (reference sequence). With 5 bases clipped from V and 12 bases from J, the junction kept 19 bases outside the gene matches. The CDR3 length is 16 residues. As originally analysed: Filtering of immunoSEQ junctional sequences could not match full-length read filtering. Some clones are missing from TCRdb's copy, which holds only in-frame ones; the method was immunoSEQ multiplex PCR. Clonal size and the V and J genes are those of that table, whereas D and trimming came from the DNA. Of some 660,000 clones in the sample, about 80% were seen once. A split of CD4+ cells into CD45RA+ naive and CD45RA-negative memory subsets was performed.

The source of this sequence is a woman aged 25 to 39 in good health. Sequences were obtained from memory CD4+ T cells sorted from blood. Subset indicated: CD45RA-negative fraction. This chain links TRBV27 with TRBJ2-1; 7 nucleotides align to TRBD2. CDR3 nucleotide sequence: TGTGCCAGCAGTATCAAGTGGGCGGGAGTTCAGCTAGTGCAGTTCTTC. Translating it yields CASSIKWAGVQLVQFF.